The next 21 T cell receptor beta chains were all read from a single sample in a study of CD8 T cells in Susac syndrome. Reverse transcription of roughly 0.45 to 1 ug RNA used random hexamers. Each CDR3 protein is one row after TCRdb ran MiXCR on the immunoSEQ multiplex PCR reads. The sample yields under 200,000 distinct CDR3 sequences, 90% to 95% seen once. Sample: CD4+ T cells from PBMCs. These receptors originate from a human donor in good health.

This rearrangement joins TRBV5-1 to TRBJ2-4; no clear D. Germline CDR1 SGHRS, CDR2 YFSETQ. Trimming left V 0 bases short and J 7 bases short, with 8 bases between. This CDR3 has 13 amino acids. The CDR3 sequence: CASSLAGSNIQYF. The CDR3, as DNA: TGCGCCAGCAGCTTGGCCGGGTCGAACATTCAGTACTTC.

The CDR3 loop is CATSSPIGSHEQYV. CDR3 in DNA: TGTGCCACCAGCAGTCCCATAGGGAGCCACGAGCAGTACGTC. The genes are TRBV15 and TRBJ2-7, with D possibly matching TRBD2 (5 bases). Germline V gene lookup returns CDR1 LNHNV and CDR2 YYDKDF (reference sequence). This CDR3 has 14 amino acids. Trimming removed 3 bases at V and 5 bases at J, with 14 bases between.

Only one count was recorded for this clonotype. The chain uses TRBV19 and TRBJ1-6, with D uncertain. The germline V gene encodes CDR1 LNHDA and CDR2 SQIVND (reference sequence). Between the trimmed V and J ends, which lost 4 bases and 10 bases, there was a span of 8 bases. This CDR3 contains 12 residues. The CDR3 here is CASSTGYSPLHF. In DNA form, the CDR3 reads TGTGCCAGTAGTACGGGGTACTCACCCCTCCACTTT. Using reference TRBV19 and TRBJ1-6 for the parts outside the CDR3, the full variable domain is DGGITQSPKYLFRKEGQNVTLSCEQNLNHDAMYWYRQDPGQGLRLIYYSQIVNDFQKGDIAEGYSVSREKKESFPLTVTSAQKNPTAFYLCASSTGYSPLHFGNGTRLTVT.

This chain connects TRBV13 to TRBJ2-5; 10 bases agree with TRBD2. This CDR3 is 15 amino acids long. The ends lost 0 bases at V and 4 bases at J; junction bases unmatched: 2. Germline CDR1 PRHDT, CDR2 FYEKMQ (reference sequence). The CDR3 sequence: CASSLGQREGETQYF. In nucleotides, the CDR3 is TGTGCCAGCAGCTTAGGACAGCGGGAGGGAGAGACCCAGTACTTC.

This clonotype was detected only once. The rearrangement links TRBV12-3 or TRBV12-4 to TRBJ2-1; D might be TRBD1 or TRBD2, each matching 5 bases. This CDR3 region has 15 residues. Trimming cost V 3 bases and J 4 bases, with 13 bases left between them. The CDR3 here is CASSFVAGRYNEQFF. In DNA form, the CDR3 reads TGTGCCAGCAGTTTTGTGGCAGGGAGATACAATGAGCAGTTCTTC.

This clonotype is a singleton in its sample. In DNA form, the CDR3 reads TGTGCCTGGGTGACAGGGAGAGGCGGCTACACCTTC. Protein product: CAWVTGRGGYTF. This chain uses TRBV30 with TRBJ1-2, with TRBD1 matching over 7 bases. V lost 5 bases, J lost 8 bases, and 8 bases stayed unmatched. Germline V gene data show CDR1 as GTSNPN and CDR2 as SVGIG (reference sequence). CDR3 length: 12 residues.

V and J are TRBV28 and TRBJ1-5; no reliable D call. V dropped 6 bases and J dropped 4 bases, with 7 bases sitting between them. The CDR3 extends over 12 amino acids. The germline V gene encodes CDR1 MDHEN and CDR2 SYDVKM. The chain's CDR3 is CASRVTNQPQHF. The CDR3 nucleotides are TGTGCCAGCAGGGTGACGAATCAGCCCCAGCATTTT. Full variable domain (missing parts from reference TRBV28 and TRBJ1-5): DVKVTQSSRYLVKRTGEKVFLECVQDMDHENMFWYRQDPGLGLRLIYFSYDVKMKEKGDIPEGYSVSREKKERFSLILESASTNQTSMYLCASRVTNQPQHFGDGTRLSIL.

V usage is TRBV29-1 and J usage is TRBJ2-1, with D possibly TRBD2 on 5 matching bases. Germline V gene lookup returns CDR1 SQVTM and CDR2 ANQGSEA. This CDR3 spans 15 amino acids. Trimming pared 1 base from V and 3 bases from J, leaving 13 bases between. CDR3 in DNA: TGCAGCGTTGAAGTGGACCCCGACTACTACAATGAGCAGTTCTTC. This translates into CSVEVDPDYYNEQFF.

The chain couples TRBV12-3 or TRBV12-4 to TRBJ2-3; the match to TRBD2 covers 8 bases. Germline trimming cut 7 bases from V and 4 bases from J; bases unmatched to any gene: 13. CDR3 length: 16 amino acids. CDR3 bases: TGTGCCAGCACCCTCGGGATAGCGGGAATGGCAGATACGCAGTATTTT. It encodes CASTLGIAGMADTQYF.

This chain joins TRBV14 and TRBJ2-1, with D possibly called TRBD1 or TRBD2 (5 bases each). This CDR3 spans 13 amino acids. Looked up from germline, CDR1 is SGHDN and CDR2 is FVKESK. Trimming stripped 3 bases from V and 8 bases from J, with 11 bases between. CDR3 region: CASSHVEGHEQFF. CDR3 nucleotide sequence: TGTGCCAGCAGCCATGTCGAGGGGCATGAGCAGTTCTTC.

This sequence joins TRBV29-1 and TRBJ1-1; D might be TRBD1 (6 bases). CDR1 and CDR2 (germline): SQVTM, ANQGSEA. This CDR3 has 13 amino acids. Trimming cost V 5 bases and J 1 base, with 11 bases left between them. The CDR3 region has the DNA TGCAGCGTTAGACAGGAAGCGAACACTGAAGCTTTCTTT. Translating it yields CSVRQEANTEAFF. Based on the CDR3 plus reference TRBV29-1 and TRBJ1-1, the full variable domain is SAVISQKPSRDICQRGTSLTIQCQVDSQVTMMFWYRQQPGQSLTLIATANQGSEATYESGFVIDKFPISRPNLTFSTLTVSNMSPEDSSIYLCSVRQEANTEAFFGQGTRLTVV.

V and J are TRBV14 and TRBJ1-6; D is uncertain. Germline V gene data show CDR1 as SGHDN and CDR2 as FVKESK. The CDR3 is made up of 13 amino acids. Trimming shortened V by 3 bases and J by 6 bases, and 6 bases separated the two germline ends. The CDR3 DNA is TGTGCCAGCAGCCACGATATTAATTCACCCCTCCACTTT. It specifies CASSHDINSPLHF.

J is TRBJ2-1 and V is TRBV9; D gene unclear. CDR3 size: 13 residues. The germline CDR1 and CDR2 sequences are SGDLS and YYNGEE. The V gene lost 0 bases and the J gene lost 7 bases, with 8 bases spanning the gap. The CDR3 coding sequence is TGTGCCAGCAGCGTAGATCTTCTTAATGAGCAGTTCTTC. Translating gives CASSVDLLNEQFF.

V gene TRBV5-1 combines with J gene TRBJ2-7, with 11 bases fitting TRBD2. Germline CDR1 and CDR2: SGHRS and YFSETQ. The CDR3 is 14 residues long. V trimming: 4 bases; J trimming: 3 bases; junction bases outside the gene matches: 3. This CDR3 is CASSPSGRSYEQYV. DNA for the CDR3: TGCGCCAGCAGCCCTAGCGGGAGGAGCTACGAGCAGTACGTC.

This chain links TRBV29-1 with TRBJ2-1; D is perhaps TRBD1 (6 bases). CDR1 is SQVTM and CDR2 is ANQGSEA in the germline V gene. The ends were cut back, 7 bases at V and 6 bases at J, with 16 bases in the middle. CDR3 length equals 13 residues. Written as DNA, the CDR3 is TGCAGCGCCAAAAGGACAGCAGTCAATGAGCAGTTCTTC. Encoded protein: CSAKRTAVNEQFF.

This chain joins TRBV7-9 and TRBJ1-5; weak D call: TRBD1 (5 bases). V lost 1 base and J 3 bases, leaving 13 bases between the germline ends. The length of the CDR3 is 16 residues. Germline-derived CDR1 and CDR2 are SEHNR and FQNEAQ (reference sequence). Here the CDR3 DNA reads TGTGCCAGCAGCTTAGTTGGGGGACCCAACAATCAGCCCCAGCATTTT. It translates to CASSLVGGPNNQPQHF.

The chain combines TRBV20-1 with TRBJ1-2; 7 nucleotides align to TRBD1. The ends lost 4 bases at V and 6 bases at J; junction bases unmatched: 2. Germline CDR1 DFQATT, CDR2 SNEGSKA (reference sequence). This CDR3 contains 11 residues. The CDR3 DNA is TGCAGTGCTATAGGGGGCAATGGCTACACCTTC. This gives the protein CSAIGGNGYTF.

This chain joins TRBV7-2 and TRBJ1-2; tentatively, D is TRBD1 (5 bases). This CDR3 comprises 14 residues. CDR1 is SGHTA and CDR2 is FQGNSA in the germline V gene. With 1 base removed from V and 4 bases from J, the gap between germline ends came to 10 bases. CDR3 coding DNA: TGTGCCAGCAGCTTAGGACAGCGGACCTATGGCTACACCTTC. Translated: CASSLGQRTYGYTF.

The V gene is TRBV12-3 or TRBV12-4, the J gene TRBJ2-3, with D possibly being TRBD2 (6 bases). Trimming cost V 2 bases and J 6 bases, with 15 bases left between them. CDR3 length: 15 residues. The CDR3 is CASSLLFGGADTQYF. CDR3 sequence (DNA): TGTGCCAGCAGTTTACTGTTCGGGGGTGCGGATACGCAGTATTTT.

The chain is built from TRBV29-1 and TRBJ1-1; D unresolved. The CDR3 contains 13 residues. Trimming cost V 6 bases and J 3 bases, with 14 bases left between them. CDR1 SQVTM and CDR2 ANQGSEA come from the germline V gene. The CDR3 DNA sequence: TGCAGCGTCCCCAAAGAGGTGGACACTGAAGCTTTCTTT. Translated: CSVPKEVDTEAFF.

The chain has TRBV7-2 and TRBJ1-5; no reliable D call. Germline CDR1 reads SGHTA; CDR2 reads FQGNSA. The CDR3 has 16 residues. V was clipped by 1 base and J by 4 bases, with 14 bases between them. CDR3 nucleotide sequence: TGTGCCAGCAGCTTAGATAACCGCCAGTGGAATCAGCCCCAGCATTTT. Protein: CASSLDNRQWNQPQHF.